This paragraph reports one T cell receptor (beta chain). Its antigen remains unknown. The read comes to an end 3 residues before the CDR3 does, leaving the germline J gene to fill in the end. Trimming removed 4 bases from V and 8 bases from J; junction bases left unmatched: 4. In germline, CDR1 is SNHLY, CDR2 FYNNEI. The CDR3 has 14 residues. This sample stems from a study of T cells in women clearing cervical HPV infection. immunoSEQ multiplex PCR used an average of around 1,200 ng genomic DNA. Sequenced by immunoSEQ multiplex PCR; TCRdb stores in-frame clones only, minus some. The sample has about 25,000 clones. General study points: Unknown T-cell numbers per sample may underlie the richness differences.

The TCR was taken from a woman between 18 and 70 years old with a cervical HPV16 infection that either progressed to CIN3+ or cleared (not recorded which). Sequenced sample: blood buffy coat. The chain links TRBV2 to TRBJ1-4, with 10 bases aligning to TRBD1. The part of the CDR3 DNA that was read is TGTGCCAGCAGTGTGACAGGGGGCTGGGAAAAA. It specifies CASSVTGGWEK. The whole CDR3 reads CASSVTGGWEKLFF.